This TCR beta chain was obtained from a study of T cell repertoires in ileal Crohn's disease. Study as a whole: At surgery, under 40% of patients smoked, with median disease duration 7.9 years. General study findings and limits: High-frequency clones were more common in sorted CD8 than CD4 cells.

Sample time point: inflamed ileum from the surgical specimen. Included were adult ileal or ileocolonic Crohn's patients indicated for ileocolonic resection. Concerning this clone itself: Antigen specificity is unknown.

The assay was immunoSEQ multiplex PCR, and TCRdb's table has in-frame clones only and misses some. The repertoire includes roughly 13,000 clones, roughly four fifths of them detected once, and about 15% sits in the top ten. The sample taken for sequencing was ileal tissue. The sequence was obtained from an adult with Crohn's disease.

CDR3 sequence (DNA): TGTGCCAGCAGCATTGACAGGGCCACTGAAGCTTTCTTT. It is translated as CASSIDRATEAFF. V usage is TRBV5-4 and J usage is TRBJ1-1; 7 bases map to TRBD1. Per germline, CDR1 SGHNT and CDR2 YYREEE (reference sequence). The CDR3 runs to 13 residues. V shed 4 bases, J shed 4 bases, and the junction held 4 bases outside the gene matches. Variable domain in full (rest from reference TRBV5-4 and TRBJ1-1): ETGVTQSPTHLIKTRGQQVTLRCSSQSGHNTVSWYQQALGQGPQFIFQYYREEENGRGNFPPRFSGLQFPNYSSELNVNALELDDSALYLCASSIDRATEAFFGQGTRLTVV.